This passage covers 27 T cell receptor beta chains from one sample sequenced in a study of neurological immune-mediated disorders. MiXCR, run by TCRdb on the 5' RACE reads, gives a single entry per CDR3 protein. The sample shows more than 35,000 distinct CDR3 sequences, 10% of them seen only once. The sequencing input was PBMCs. These TCRs come from a woman aged 30 to 39 with HTLV-1-associated myelopathy (HAM/TSP).

There are many counts of this clonotype. The chain is built from TRBV5-1 and TRBJ2-7; 9 bases map to TRBD1. CDR1 and CDR2 from the germline V gene are SGHRS and YFSETQ. This CDR3 has 15 amino acids. J gave up 6 bases and V 1 base, and 8 bases lay outside the gene matches. DNA of the CDR3: TGCGCCAGCAGCTTGACAGGGGGCATCGTCGGCGAGCAGTACTTC. It codes for CASSLTGGIVGEQYF.

This clonotype was found many times. The chain couples TRBV18 to TRBJ2-7; 13 bases are shared with TRBD2. V was clipped by 5 bases and J by 2 bases; unmatched bases: 3. Germline loops: CDR1 KGHSH, CDR2 LQKENI. The CDR3 spans 15 residues. CDR3 sequence: CASSEGLAGAYEQYF. For the CDR3, the DNA is TGTGCCAGCTCAGAAGGACTAGCGGGGGCCTACGAGCAGTACTTC. The full variable domain, its missing parts supplied by reference TRBV18 and TRBJ2-7, is NAGVMQNPRHLVRRRGQEARLRCSPMKGHSHVYWYRQLPEEGLKFMVYLQKENIIDESGMPKERFSAEFPKEGPSILRIQQVVRGDSAAYFCASSEGLAGAYEQYFGPGTRLTVT.

This clonotype has at least ten counts. V and J are TRBV5-6 and TRBJ1-5; D is ambiguous. The germline V gene has CDR1 SGHDT and CDR2 YYEEEE. The V and J ends lost 0 bases and 4 bases respectively, with 2 bases between them. The CDR3 totals 12 residues. The CDR3 coding sequence is TGTGCCAGCAGCTTGGGGAATCAGCCCCAGCATTTT. Translating it yields CASSLGNQPQHF.

In this sample, this clonotype turned up many times. The V and J genes are TRBV6-4 and TRBJ2-2, with D unclear. This CDR3 is 13 amino acids long. Germline V CDR1 and CDR2: MRHNA, SNTAGT. V dropped 0 bases and J dropped 7 bases, with 6 bases sitting between them. As DNA, the CDR3 is TGTGCCAGCAGTGACTCCGCGGTCGGGGAGCTGTTTTTT. The encoded protein is CASSDSAVGELFF.

This clonotype was observed at least ten times. The chain uses TRBV5-4 and TRBJ1-1; tentative D call: TRBD1 (5 bases). Germline lookup yields CDR1 SGHNT and CDR2 YYREEE (reference sequence). Trimming removed 0 bases from V and 7 bases from J, with 10 bases in between. There are 13 residues in the CDR3. The CDR3 loop reads CASSLAGTIEAFF. Written as DNA, the CDR3 is TGTGCCAGCAGCTTGGCAGGGACGATTGAAGCTTTCTTT.

This clonotype occurred many times. CDR3 in amino acids: CASSFRSSVLGQGFGSNQPQHF. CDR3 DNA sequence: TGTGCCAGCAGTTTCCGTTCTAGCGTTTTGGGACAGGGGTTTGGGAGCAATCAGCCCCAGCATTTT. The chain uses TRBV12-3 or TRBV12-4 and TRBJ1-5; the match to TRBD1 covers 10 bases. This CDR3 spans 22 amino acids. J was trimmed by 1 base and V by 3 bases; bases with no gene match: 21.

Many counts were recorded for this clonotype. This may arise from a read error, as a much more abundant clone is one base away. The rearrangement uses TRBV5-1 and TRBJ2-5; TRBD2 matches at 11 bases. Germline-derived CDR1 and CDR2 are SGHRS and YFSETQ. This CDR3 spans 16 amino acids. The DNA of the CDR3 is TGCGCCAACAGCCTATCCCTAGCGGGGGGAAAAGAGACCCAGTACTTC. Translated, it gives CANSLSLAGGKETQYF.

This clonotype has at least ten counts. The chain joins TRBV5-1 to TRBJ2-7; D gene uncertain. The germline CDR1 and CDR2 sequences are SGHRS and YFSETQ. The CDR3 extends over 16 amino acids. Trimming shortened V by 0 bases and J by 0 bases, and 13 bases separated the two germline ends. CDR3 DNA: TGCGCCAGCAGCTTGGTTCACGGAAGCCTCTCCTACGAGCAGTACTTC. Translated: CASSLVHGSLSYEQYF.

This clonotype was picked up many times. V and J are TRBV20-1 and TRBJ2-1; D perhaps matches TRBD1 (8 bases). Germline CDR1 DFQATT, CDR2 SNEGSKA (reference sequence). This CDR3 region has 14 residues. The ends were cut back, 4 bases at V and 9 bases at J, with 19 bases in the middle. The CDR3 loop is CSAIPAGGGGEQFF. CDR3 sequence (DNA): TGCAGTGCTATCCCGGCAGGGGGCGGGGGTGAGCAGTTCTTC.

This rearrangement joins TRBV20-1 to TRBJ1-4, with D maybe TRBD1 (5 bases). The CDR3 extends over 17 amino acids. V gave up 1 base and J gave up 8 bases, with 23 bases separating them. CDR1 is DFQATT and CDR2 is SNEGSKA in the germline V gene (reference sequence). The CDR3 spells CSARGIARLQGQEKLFF. The CDR3 nucleotides read TGCAGTGCTAGAGGGATCGCCCGGCTGCAGGGTCAGGAAAAACTGTTTTTT.

In its sample, this clonotype was seen many times. V gene TRBV20-1 combines with J gene TRBJ2-7, with TRBD2 matching over 9 bases. The CDR3 is 14 residues long. V lost 6 bases, J lost 2 bases, and 8 bases stayed unmatched. Germline V gene lookup returns CDR1 DFQATT and CDR2 SNEGSKA (reference sequence). For the CDR3, the DNA is TGCAGTGCGTCCGGGACTAGCACTCCCTACGAGCAGTACTTC. It codes for CSASGTSTPYEQYF.

Many counts were recorded for this clonotype. The rearrangement uses TRBV20-1 and TRBJ1-1, with D possibly matching TRBD1 (5 bases). The V gene lost 5 bases and the J gene lost 2 bases, with 15 bases spanning the gap. Germline V gene data show CDR1 as DFQATT and CDR2 as SNEGSKA (reference sequence). The CDR3 consists of 14 residues. The CDR3 sequence: CSAEPPDTNTEAFF. The CDR3 bases are TGCAGTGCTGAGCCCCCGGACACTAACACTGAAGCTTTCTTT.

This clonotype appeared many times. V is TRBV5-6 and J is TRBJ2-4; TRBD2 agrees at 7 bases. V lost 2 bases, J lost 3 bases, and 8 bases stayed unmatched. This CDR3 comprises 16 residues. CDR1 and CDR2 from the germline V gene are SGHDT and YYEEEE. CDR3 in amino acids: CASSFSPSGVKNIQYF. CDR3 nucleotides: TGTGCCAGCAGCTTCTCTCCCAGCGGGGTCAAAAACATTCAGTACTTC.

This clonotype was observed many times. This chain connects TRBV12-3 or TRBV12-4 to TRBJ2-2; D may be TRBD1 (5 bases). The V end lost 7 bases, the J end lost 2 bases, and 11 bases lay between the germline ends. This CDR3 spans 14 amino acids. The chain's CDR3 is CASTQDRNTGELFF. CDR3 DNA sequence: TGTGCCAGCACCCAAGACAGAAACACCGGGGAGCTGTTTTTT.

This clonotype has at least ten counts. The rearrangement links TRBV12-3 or TRBV12-4 to TRBJ1-2; tentative D call: TRBD1 (5 bases). V lost 4 bases and J lost 10, with 16 bases in between. The CDR3 runs 13 residues. The CDR3 DNA is TGTGCCAGCAGTTCCGGGACGCCGGGTGACTACACCTTC. It yields the protein CASSSGTPGDYTF.

This clonotype was recorded many times. The chain combines TRBV20-1 with TRBJ2-5; TRBD2 matches 8 bases. This CDR3 region has 15 residues. CDR1 and CDR2 from the germline V gene are DFQATT and SNEGSKA (reference sequence). Trimming took 1 base from V and 3 from J; bases not matched to a gene: 7. The CDR3 sequence: CSARAGTSRKETQYF. CDR3 nucleotides: TGCAGTGCTAGAGCAGGGACTAGTAGGAAAGAGACCCAGTACTTC.

This clonotype was picked up many times. The V call is TRBV25-1, the J call TRBJ2-7, with 7 bases that match TRBD1. This CDR3 contains 14 residues. CDR1 is MGHDK and CDR2 is SYGVNS in the germline V gene. V trimming: 10 bases; J trimming: 1 base; junction bases outside the gene matches: 10. CDR3: CATGREQGSYEQYF. The CDR3 nucleotides are TGTGCCACCGGCCGAGAACAGGGGTCCTACGAGCAGTACTTC.

This clonotype has a count of ten or more. The chain carries TRBV20-1 and TRBJ1-5, with unresolved D. The CDR3 sequence is 13 residues long. Trimming took off 4 bases at V and 3 bases at J, with 10 bases between the two ends. The germline V gene encodes CDR1 DFQATT and CDR2 SNEGSKA (reference sequence). The CDR3 bases are TGCAGTGCTACTAGGTGGTACAATCAGCCCCAGCATTTT. Its translation: CSATRWYNQPQHF.

V is TRBV19 and J is TRBJ1-2; D is unclear. Trimming cost V 3 bases and J 6 bases, with 14 bases left between them. CDR1 is LNHDA and CDR2 is SQIVND in the germline V gene (reference sequence). The CDR3 extends over 14 amino acids. The DNA of the CDR3 is TGTGCCAGTAGTATTAGGGCAGATGGAGATGGCTACACCTTC. The encoded protein is CASSIRADGDGYTF.

There are many counts of this clonotype. The chain links TRBV5-1 to TRBJ2-1; 10 nucleotides agree with TRBD2. Per germline, CDR1 SGHRS and CDR2 YFSETQ. The CDR3 loop spans 21 amino acids. After removal of 0 bases from V and 8 bases from J, the junction contained 23 bases not matched to a gene. The CDR3 nucleotides read TGCGCCAGCAGCTTGGCGGTCAGCGGGGGGGCATTGGGGATCCATACTCATGAGCAGTTCTTC. Amino acids: CASSLAVSGGALGIHTHEQFF.

There are many counts of this clonotype. The chain combines TRBV20-1 with TRBJ2-7; 8 bases fit TRBD1. The junction had 5 bases not matched to a gene; V was cut back by 5 bases and J by 5 bases. This CDR3 spans 12 amino acids. Per germline, CDR1 DFQATT and CDR2 SNEGSKA (reference sequence). The CDR3 sequence is CSAGTGGNEQYF. Here the CDR3 DNA reads TGCAGTGCTGGGACAGGAGGCAACGAGCAGTACTTC.

The V gene is TRBV5-1, the J gene TRBJ1-4, with D perhaps TRBD1 (5 bases). This CDR3 contains 15 residues. The V and J ends lost 2 bases and 5 bases respectively, with 13 bases between them. From germline, CDR1 is SGHRS and CDR2 YFSETQ. CDR3 sequence: CASSFAGGENEKLFF. The CDR3, as DNA: TGCGCCAGCAGCTTTGCGGGGGGGGAGAATGAAAAACTGTTTTTT.

This clonotype was recorded many times. The gene calls are TRBV5-1 and TRBJ1-1; D uncertain. The ends were cut back, 1 base at V and 2 bases at J, with 9 bases in the middle. CDR3 length: 14 amino acids. Per germline, CDR1 SGHRS and CDR2 YFSETQ. The DNA for the CDR3 is TGCGCCAGCAGCTTGCGGGCCCCAAACACTGAAGCTTTCTTT. This translates into CASSLRAPNTEAFF.

This clonotype occurred many times. This chain joins TRBV4-2 and TRBJ2-1; 7 nucleotides match TRBD1. V lost 0 bases, J lost 1 base, and 3 bases stayed unmatched. Germline V CDR1 and CDR2: LGHNA, YNFKEQ. This CDR3 contains 16 residues. The CDR3, as DNA: TGTGCCAGCAGCCAAGATAAGGGGGCTTCCTACAATGAGCAGTTCTTC. As protein: CASSQDKGASYNEQFF.

This clonotype was detected many times. V is TRBV5-5 and J is TRBJ2-7, with 8 bases lining up with TRBD2. Germline assignment: CDR1 SGHKS and CDR2 YYEKEE (reference sequence). Trimming removed 3 bases from V and 1 base from J; junction bases left unmatched: 3. CDR3 size: 14 residues. The CDR3 DNA reads TGTGCCAGCAGCTCAGCGGGGGTTTCCTACGAGCAGTACTTC. It yields the protein CASSSAGVSYEQYF.

This clonotype came up many times. The chain combines TRBV7-9 with TRBJ1-6, with D unclear. Looked up from germline, CDR1 is SEHNR and CDR2 is FQNEAQ (reference sequence). V gave up 1 base and J gave up 7 bases, with 8 bases separating them. This CDR3 spans 14 amino acids. CDR3 protein: CASSLEGRNSPLHF. CDR3 DNA sequence: TGTGCCAGCAGCTTAGAGGGCAGAAATTCACCCCTCCACTTT.

This clonotype has a handful of counts. This chain uses TRBV20-1 with TRBJ1-1; the D gene is possibly TRBD1 (5 bases). Per the germline V gene, CDR1 is DFQATT and CDR2 is SNEGSKA (reference sequence). CDR3 length equals 10 residues. V shed 0 bases and J shed 12 bases, with 8 bases lying between them. CDR3 DNA sequence: TGCAGTGCTAGAGACAGGGTATCTTTCTTT. It is translated as CSARDRVSFF.